The TCR beta chain described here comes from a study of post-analysis software for immune sequencing data. General study points: Controls showed lower frequencies than patients for five TRBV segments, and TRBV5-6, TRBV5-1 and TRBV20-1 were among these. Patients with multiple sclerosis recorded significantly lower normalized Chao1 diversity than controls, the study found.

In regard to this clonotype: What it binds is not known.

Sequencing libraries made from TCR beta cDNA carried unique molecular identifiers. When about 0.9 to 10 million T cells were used, they gave around 500,000 cDNA molecules. TCRdb ran MiXCR on the PCR reads and lists one entry per CDR3 protein. This table has hundreds of thousands of distinct CDR3 sequences, nearly 45% appearing once. The germline V gene encodes CDR1 DFQATT and CDR2 SNEGSKA (reference sequence). The CDR3 is 13 residues long. V is TRBV20-1 and J is TRBJ2-7; no clear D. Sequencing was performed on blood. This TCR came from a girl between 5 and 17 years old with multiple sclerosis. The CDR3 region has the DNA TGCAGCCCATCTTTGGGGATCCGCTACGAGCAGTACTTC. It is translated as CSPSLGIRYEQYF.